The clone carrying this T cell receptor beta chain was seen a handful of times. Its specificity is unknown. The CDR3 is 15 residues long. V lost 5 bases, J lost 0 bases, and 3 bases stayed unmatched. Germline loops: CDR1 SGHVS, CDR2 FQNEAQ. As the template, RNA transcripts were used to amplify TCR beta CDR3 regions. HTBI-primed RT-PCR formed the first round, and a multiplex PCR formed the second. In TCRdb, the multiplex PCR reads were re-called with MiXCR into one record per CDR3 protein. The table records approximately 700,000 distinct CDR3 sequences, about 40% of them present only once. The data derive from a study of Graves' ophthalmopathy and Graves' hyperthyroidism. General observations from the study: Most thyroid clonotypes expanded beyond 0.001 frequency were also found in blood.

The sample comprised peripheral blood. This sequence was found in an adult man with Graves' ophthalmopathy. This chain connects TRBV7-8 to TRBJ2-2; TRBD1 aligns across 7 bases. CDR3 sequence (DNA): TGTGCCAGCAGCATGGACAGGACGAACACCGGGGAGCTGTTTTTT. Translated: CASSMDRTNTGELFF. Full variable domain (missing parts from reference TRBV7-8 and TRBJ2-2): GAGVSQSPRYKVAKRGQDVALRCDPISGHVSLFWYQQALGQGPEFLTYFQNEAQLDKSGLPSDRFFAERPEGSVSTLKIQRTQQEDSAVYLCASSMDRTNTGELFFGEGSRLTVL.